This passage covers 32 T cell receptor beta chains from one sample sequenced in a study of regulatory T cells in long-lasting Graves disease. Time point in this sample: persistent/refractory GD, antithyroid drugs over 5 years with positive TRAb. PBMCs provided the RNA from which the TCR library was made. Libraries of TCR beta came from iRepertoire HTBI primers plus Arm-PCR of CDR3 regions. TCRdb ran MiXCR on the multiplex PCR reads and lists one entry per CDR3 protein. The repertoire holds 500,000 to 700,000 distinct CDR3 sequences, with about 32% as singletons. The source material was peripheral blood mononuclear cells (PBMCs), sampled when the disease was refractory, from a patient treated with antithyroid drugs. These receptors all come from a female donor with Graves disease.

This clonotype was observed a few times. The chain employs TRBV18 and TRBJ2-5; D remains ambiguous. This CDR3 is 13 amino acids long. Trimming took 3 bases from V and 2 from J, leaving 7 bases between them. Germline CDR1 is KGHSH and CDR2 is LQKENI. The CDR3 DNA is TGTGCCAGCTCACCGATCGAACAAGAGACCCAGTACTTC. Residues: CASSPIEQETQYF. The full variable domain, rest sourced from reference TRBV18 and TRBJ2-5, is NAGVMQNPRHLVRRRGQEARLRCSPMKGHSHVYWYRQLPEEGLKFMVYLQKENIIDESGMPKERFSAEFPKEGPSILRIQQVVRGDSAAYFCASSPIEQETQYFGPGTRLLVL.

The V and J genes are TRBV5-1 and TRBJ2-7; D may be TRBD1 (6 bases). The CDR3 loop spans 15 amino acids. Trimming shortened V by 4 bases and J by 6 bases, and 20 bases separated the two germline ends. From germline, CDR1 is SGHRS and CDR2 YFSETQ. The chain's CDR3 is CASSPAGTPLIEQYF. CDR3 bases: TGCGCCAGCAGCCCCGCAGGGACACCCCTTATCGAGCAGTACTTC.

The CDR3, as DNA: TGTGCCAGCAGCTTAGTGGGGGGTCCGGCTGAAGCTTTCTTT. Translated: CASSLVGGPAEAFF. The chain has TRBV7-9 and TRBJ1-1; perhaps TRBD1 as D (5 bases). In germline, CDR1 is SEHNR, CDR2 FQNEAQ (reference sequence). Between the trimmed V and J ends, which lost 1 base and 6 bases, there was a span of 12 bases. This CDR3 contains 14 residues.

In DNA, the CDR3 is TGTGCCTGGAATGTACGCCCCAGCAGTGCATATTCACCCCTCCACTTT. Its translation is CAWNVRPSSAYSPLHF. The chain employs TRBV30 and TRBJ1-6, with D hard to call. Per the germline V gene, CDR1 is GTSNPN and CDR2 is SVGIG (reference sequence). Trimming stripped 4 bases from V and 8 bases from J, with 21 bases between. This CDR3 is built from 16 residues.

About this clonotype: Relative to the germline gene, one junction end is altered; a read error may explain this. The genes are TRBV10-1 and TRBJ2-2; tentatively, D is TRBD1 or TRBD2 (5 bases each). This CDR3 comprises 13 residues. Per the germline V gene, CDR1 is WNHNN and CDR2 is SYGVQD (reference sequence). The CDR3 DNA sequence: TGCGCCAGCAGTAAAACCCCGAGAGGGGAGCTGCTTTTT. Encoded protein: CASSKTPRGELLF.

At least ten counts were recorded for this clonotype. This chain uses TRBV20-1 with TRBJ2-7; TRBD2 is a possible D gene (5 bases). V shed 3 bases and J shed 7 bases, with 13 bases lying between them. The CDR3 consists of 12 residues. The germline CDR1 and CDR2 sequences are DFQATT and SNEGSKA (reference sequence). CDR3 sequence: CSASGLAREQYF. The CDR3 region has the DNA TGCAGTGCTAGTGGGTTAGCGAGGGAGCAGTACTTC.

The rearrangement links TRBV20-1 to TRBJ1-6; D remains ambiguous. The CDR3 is 11 residues long. Trimming shortened V by 3 bases and J by 10 bases, and 7 bases separated the two germline ends. CDR1 and CDR2 (germline): DFQATT, SNEGSKA (reference sequence). CDR3: CSAREGSPLHF. The CDR3 DNA sequence: TGCAGTGCTAGGGAGGGCTCACCCCTCCACTTT.

The chain combines TRBV6-5 with TRBJ1-1; D gene ambiguous. V was cut by 0 bases and J by 4 bases, with 15 bases left in between. Per germline, CDR1 MNHEY and CDR2 SVGAGI. The CDR3 covers 16 residues. This chain's CDR3 is CASSYSWLVRGTEAFF. In nucleotides, the CDR3 is TGTGCCAGCAGTTACTCGTGGCTGGTCAGAGGCACTGAAGCTTTCTTT.

This clonotype was recorded a few times. J is TRBJ1-1 and V is TRBV5-1; 8 nucleotides agree with TRBD1. The CDR3 covers 19 residues. The V and J ends lost 0 bases and 1 base, in that order; junction bases with no gene match: 14. Germline assignment: CDR1 SGHRS and CDR2 YFSETQ. CDR3 DNA: TGCGCCAGCAGCTTGGCCGCAGTACGGGAGACAGGGGCGAACACTGAAGCTTTCTTT. This sequence encodes CASSLAAVRETGANTEAFF.

The rearrangement joins TRBV10-1 to TRBJ2-2; D gene uncertain. Germline CDR1 WNHNN, CDR2 SYGVQD (reference sequence). The CDR3 consists of 12 residues. Trimming took 3 bases from V and 5 from J, leaving 4 bases between them. The CDR3 sequence is CASSEYTGELFF. CDR3 DNA: TGCGCCAGCAGTGAATATACCGGGGAGCTGTTTTTT.

This clonotype was counted many times. CDR3 amino acids: CASSLGQGMGTEAFF. DNA for the CDR3: TGTGCCAGTAGCCTTGGACAGGGAATGGGCACTGAAGCTTTCTTT. The J gene is TRBJ1-1, the V gene TRBV19, with 8 positions matching TRBD1. The CDR3 covers 15 residues. The germline gives CDR1 LNHDA, CDR2 SQIVND (reference sequence). V was clipped by 6 bases and J by 4 bases; unmatched bases: 10.

This clonotype was found a few times. J is TRBJ1-3 and V is TRBV2; TRBD1 agrees at 8 bases. Germline trimming cut 8 bases from V and 2 bases from J; bases unmatched to any gene: 2. The germline CDR1 and CDR2 sequences are SNHLY and FYNNEI. The CDR3 spans 13 residues. CDR3 sequence: CASPDRAGNTIYF. DNA of the CDR3: TGTGCCAGCCCGGACAGGGCTGGAAACACCATATATTTT.

This rearrangement joins TRBV28 to TRBJ1-1; D perhaps matches TRBD1 (6 bases). CDR3 size: 19 residues. With 7 bases removed from V and 5 bases from J, the gap between germline ends came to 32 bases. Germline lookup yields CDR1 MDHEN and CDR2 SYDVKM. In DNA form, the CDR3 reads TGTGCCAGCACTCGACCAATGGGTAGGGGGGCAGGGGAAAATACTGAAGCTTTCTTT. Its translation is CASTRPMGRGAGENTEAFF.

This clonotype has at least ten counts. The genes are TRBV3-1 and TRBJ1-4; no firm D call. This CDR3 has 15 amino acids. Trimming shortened V by 0 bases and J by 2 bases, and 7 bases separated the two germline ends. In germline, CDR1 is LGHDT, CDR2 YNNKEL (reference sequence). The CDR3 spells CASSQDVGTNEKLFF. Here the CDR3 DNA reads TGTGCCAGCAGCCAAGATGTGGGGACTAATGAAAAACTGTTTTTT. The full variable domain, completed using reference TRBV3-1 and TRBJ1-4, is DTAVSQTPKYLVTQMGNDKSIKCEQNLGHDTMYWYKQDSKKFLKIMFSYNNKELIINETVPNRFSPKSPDKAHLNLHINSLELGDSAVYFCASSQDVGTNEKLFFGSGTQLSVL.

There are a few counts of this clonotype. The chain joins TRBV6-1 to TRBJ2-7; the match to TRBD1 covers 9 bases. V was clipped by 6 bases and J by 6 bases; unmatched bases: 12. The CDR3 loop spans 15 amino acids. The germline CDR1 and CDR2 sequences are MNHNS and SASEGT. CDR3 loop: CASRSDRGGFSEQYF. CDR3 nucleotides: TGTGCCAGCAGGTCGGACAGGGGAGGGTTCTCCGAGCAGTACTTC.

This clonotype has just a few counts. V gene TRBV12-3 or TRBV12-4 combines with J gene TRBJ1-2; D gene ambiguous. Trimming left V 6 bases short and J 2 bases short, with 10 bases between. The length of the CDR3 is 13 residues. CDR3 in amino acids: CASSQRTNYGYTF. The CDR3 DNA sequence: TGTGCCAGCAGCCAAAGGACCAACTATGGCTACACCTTC.

The chain has TRBV19 and TRBJ1-5; the D gene is possibly TRBD1 (5 bases). This CDR3 is built from 15 residues. Germline lookup yields CDR1 LNHDA and CDR2 SQIVND (reference sequence). Trimming took off 3 bases at V and 1 base at J, with 10 bases between the two ends. DNA of the CDR3: TGTGCCAGTAGTATCTCCAGGGCAAGCAATCAGCCCCAGCATTTT. It is translated as CASSISRASNQPQHF.

The chain employs TRBV27 and TRBJ2-1, with D tentatively TRBD1 or TRBD2 (5 bases each). The CDR3 is made up of 12 amino acids. V was trimmed by 6 bases and J by 2 bases, leaving 5 bases between them. CDR1 and CDR2 (germline): MNHEY, SMNVEV (reference sequence). This CDR3 reads CASRGAYNEQFF. CDR3 DNA: TGTGCCAGCAGGGGGGCCTACAATGAGCAGTTCTTC.

The CDR3 protein is CASSSGGGVQETQYF. The CDR3 DNA reads TGTGCCAGCAGCTCCGGCGGGGGAGTACAAGAGACCCAGTACTTC. The gene calls are TRBV7-3 and TRBJ2-5; 7 bases fit TRBD2. V shed 4 bases, J shed 2 bases, and the junction held 7 bases outside the gene matches. CDR3 length equals 15 residues. CDR1 and CDR2 from the germline V gene are SGHTA and FQGTGA.

Only a few counts were recorded for this clonotype. This chain joins TRBV7-3 and TRBJ2-5; D is unclear. The germline gives CDR1 SGHTA, CDR2 FQGTGA. The V end was cut by 3 bases, the J end by 3 bases, with 14 bases between. CDR3 length: 15 amino acids. The CDR3 here is CASSFSKGTKETQYF. The CDR3 DNA reads TGTGCCAGCAGCTTTAGCAAGGGAACTAAAGAGACCCAGTACTTC.

This clonotype was counted ten times or more. The CDR3 spells CASSLGGQYNSPLHF. CDR3 nucleotide sequence: TGTGCCAGCAGCTTAGGGGGCCAATATAATTCACCCCTCCACTTT. The chain carries TRBV7-8 and TRBJ1-6; weak D call: TRBD1 (5 bases). CDR1 and CDR2 from the germline V gene are SGHVS and FQNEAQ. V lost 1 base, J lost 4 bases, and 8 bases lay in between. This CDR3 has 15 amino acids.

This clonotype was seen only a few times. V is TRBV5-1 and J is TRBJ2-2; the match to TRBD1 covers 10 bases. CDR3 length equals 15 residues. V shed 3 bases and J 6 bases; nucleotides not matched to a gene: 5. CDR1 SGHRS and CDR2 YFSETQ come from the germline V gene. In nucleotides, the CDR3 is TGCGCCAGCAGCTCGACCGGACAGGGGGCCGGGGAGCTGTTTTTT. Translated: CASSSTGQGAGELFF.

To note about this clonotype: Given a much more abundant clone one base away, this may be a read error. This chain uses TRBV5-4 with TRBJ2-7, with D possibly being TRBD1 (6 bases). The germline V gene has CDR1 SGHNT and CDR2 YYREEE (reference sequence). The CDR3 sequence is 13 residues long. V lost 5 bases, J lost 0 bases, and 9 bases lay in between. In DNA, the CDR3 is TGTGCCAGCAGAGTGGACAGCTCCTACGAGCAGTACTTC. Amino acid sequence: CASRVDSSYEQYF.

This clonotype appeared many times. The genes are TRBV5-6 and TRBJ1-2; D is perhaps TRBD1 (6 bases). The germline gives CDR1 SGHDT, CDR2 YYEEEE. V lost 0 bases to trimming and J lost 6 bases, with 12 bases between them. This CDR3 spans 14 amino acids. The CDR3: CASSLVQGFDGYTF. The CDR3 DNA reads as TGTGCCAGCAGCTTGGTACAGGGTTTCGATGGCTACACCTTC.

This clonotype was counted between two and nine times. J is TRBJ1-2 and V is TRBV11-2; possible D gene TRBD1, 6 bases. The length of the CDR3 is 14 residues. V dropped 5 bases and J dropped 2 bases, with 12 bases sitting between them. The germline gives CDR1 SGHAT, CDR2 FQNNGV. In nucleotides, the CDR3 is TGTGCCAGCAGCCCAAGTAGGGGGAACTATGGCTACACCTTC. As protein: CASSPSRGNYGYTF. The full variable domain, completed using reference TRBV11-2 and TRBJ1-2, is EAGVAQSPRYKIIEKRQSVAFWCNPISGHATLYWYQQILGQGPKLLIQFQNNGVVDDSQLPKDRFSAERLKGVDSTLKIQPAKLEDSAVYLCASSPSRGNYGYTFGSGTRLTVV.

Many counts were recorded for this clonotype. The CDR3 DNA sequence: TGTGCCAGCAGCCCATGGGGCAGGGGAAATTCACCCCTCCACTTT. It codes for CASSPWGRGNSPLHF. The genes are TRBV7-2 and TRBJ1-6; D is possibly TRBD1 (6 bases). The V gene lost 5 bases and the J gene lost 7 bases, with 15 bases spanning the gap. The CDR3 has 15 residues. Germline V gene lookup returns CDR1 SGHTA and CDR2 FQGNSA.

The J gene is TRBJ1-1, the V gene TRBV30; no clear D gene. Germline V gene sequence: CDR1 GTSNPN, CDR2 SVGIG (reference sequence). There are 13 residues in the CDR3. Trimming stripped 0 bases from V and 1 base from J, with 6 bases between. This CDR3 is CAWSVHTNTEAFF. For the CDR3, the DNA is TGTGCCTGGAGTGTACACACGAACACTGAAGCTTTCTTT.

The chain joins TRBV28 to TRBJ2-7, with TRBD2 identical over 10 bases. The length of the CDR3 is 15 residues. J was trimmed by 3 bases and V by 6 bases; bases with no gene match: 8. CDR1 MDHEN and CDR2 SYDVKM come from the germline V gene. The CDR3 reads CASRLPSGSFYEQYF. CDR3 DNA: TGTGCCAGCAGACTCCCTAGCGGGAGTTTCTACGAGCAGTACTTC.

This clonotype showed up just a few times. The chain couples TRBV6-1 to TRBJ1-5; D ambiguous. Deletions cut 6 bases from V and 6 bases from J, with 18 bases between. This CDR3 has 15 residues. The germline gives CDR1 MNHNS, CDR2 SASEGT. The CDR3: CASSAGHGPRQPQHF. As DNA, the CDR3 is TGTGCCAGCAGCGCCGGGCACGGGCCCCGTCAGCCCCAGCATTTT.

This clonotype appeared once. The CDR3 is CASSLSWQGVNQPQHF. CDR3 coding DNA: TGTGCCAGCAGTTTGTCCTGGCAGGGGGTCAATCAGCCCCAGCATTTT. The V call is TRBV28, the J call TRBJ1-5; TRBD1 aligns across 7 bases. V shed 3 bases and J 3 bases; nucleotides not matched to a gene: 8. CDR3 length: 16 residues. The germline V gene encodes CDR1 MDHEN and CDR2 SYDVKM.

This sequence joins TRBV30 and TRBJ2-7, with TRBD1 matching 7 bases. This CDR3 comprises 14 residues. Per the germline V gene, CDR1 is GTSNPN and CDR2 is SVGIG (reference sequence). Trimming cost V 4 bases and J 3 bases; bases outside gene matches: 9. CDR3 amino acids: CAWNKGATNYEQYF. CDR3 DNA sequence: TGTGCCTGGAATAAGGGGGCCACCAACTACGAGCAGTACTTC.

This clonotype was counted a few times. The chain recombines TRBV9 with TRBJ1-2; tentatively, D is TRBD1 (6 bases). The germline V and J ends were trimmed by 5 bases and 3 bases, with 14 bases remaining between them. Germline lookup yields CDR1 SGDLS and CDR2 YYNGEE. This CDR3 is 14 amino acids long. The CDR3 sequence is CASSATGTDYGYTF. For the CDR3, the DNA is TGTGCCAGCAGTGCCACAGGGACCGACTATGGCTACACCTTC. Using reference TRBV9 and TRBJ1-2 for the parts outside the CDR3, the full variable domain is DSGVTQTPKHLITATGQRVTLRCSPRSGDLSVYWYQQSLDQGLQFLIQYYNGEERAKGNILERFSAQQFPDLHSELNLSSLELGDSALYFCASSATGTDYGYTFGSGTRLTVV.